Below are 8 T cell receptor beta chains sequenced from a single sample in a study of identical twins. TCRdb redid the calling of the 5' RACE reads with MiXCR, one entry per CDR3 protein. The sample lists about 200,000 distinct CDR3 sequences, about 7.5% occurring once. A further study also used this sample, focusing on yellow fever vaccine responses in identical twins.

The sequencing sample was made of memory (CD45RO+) T cells sorted from blood. The source is a woman in her late teens or twenties in good health.

This chain uses TRBV11-1 with TRBJ1-2; D is uncertain. The CDR3 contains 14 residues. Germline-derived CDR1 and CDR2 are SGHAT and FQDESV (reference sequence). Trimming pared 3 bases from V and 5 bases from J, leaving 13 bases between. As DNA, the CDR3 is TGTGCCAGCAGCTTGACGGGGTCGTCGTATGGCTACACCTTC. Protein sequence: CASSLTGSSYGYTF. Full variable domain (outside the CDR3, taken from reference TRBV11-1 and TRBJ1-2): EAEVAQSPRYKITEKSQAVAFWCDPISGHATLYWYRQILGQGPELLVQFQDESVVDDSQLPKDRFSAERLKGVDSTLKIQPAELGDSAMYLCASSLTGSSYGYTFGSGTRLTVV.

This clonotype was detected many times. V and J are TRBV12-3 or TRBV12-4 and TRBJ2-1; TRBD2 agrees at 8 bases. Trimming at V came to 6 bases and at J to 9 bases, leaving 7 bases not matched to a gene. CDR3 length: 13 residues. The CDR3 loop reads CASSGGEIGEQFF. The CDR3 DNA is TGTGCCAGCAGCGGGGGGGAGATCGGTGAGCAGTTCTTC.

On this clonotype itself: Because the CDR3's place on the DNA is in doubt, the DNA is left out and the CDR3 is given as listed by TCRdb. The chain uses TRBV6-2 or TRBV6-3 and TRBJ1-1; no DNA check was done on the table's D call, TRBD1. Germline loops: CDR1 MNHEY, CDR2 SVGEGT. The CDR3 totals 15 residues, both ends included. The CDR3 is CASSSFGAGNTEVFF.

V is TRBV28 and J is TRBJ2-3; 7 bases agree with TRBD1. Germline V lookup: CDR1 MDHEN, CDR2 SYDVKM. CDR3 length: 17 residues. Trimming cost V 1 base and J 3 bases; bases outside gene matches: 10. The CDR3 spells CASSLLVPTQGTDTQYF. CDR3 nucleotides: TGTGCCAGCAGTTTATTAGTCCCGACACAGGGGACAGATACGCAGTATTTT.

The table lists this clonotype with a few counts. The CDR3 loop is CAIKRGSNSPLHF. CDR3 coding DNA: TGTGCCATCAAGAGAGGGTCCAATTCACCCCTCCACTTT. The genes are TRBV10-3 and TRBJ1-6; the D is unclear. Germline values: CDR1 ENHRY, CDR2 SYGVKD. V was trimmed by 7 bases and J by 7 bases, leaving 11 bases between them. The CDR3 is 13 residues long.

The chain carries TRBV7-2 and TRBJ2-7; unclear D gene. Trimming pared 5 bases from V and 6 bases from J, leaving 14 bases between. There are 13 residues in the CDR3. Germline CDR1 reads SGHTA; CDR2 reads FQGNSA. The CDR3 region has the DNA TGTGCCAGCAGCCTCTCTCGAGTTGGCGAGCAGTACTTC. Translated: CASSLSRVGEQYF. Full variable domain (remainder filled in from reference TRBV7-2 and TRBJ2-7): GAGVSQSPSNKVTEKGKDVELRCDPISGHTALYWYRQSLGQGLEFLIYFQGNSAPDKSGLPSDRFSAERTGGSVSTLTIQRTQQEDSAVYLCASSLSRVGEQYFGPGTRLTVT.

This sequence joins TRBV6-5 and TRBJ2-1, with 7 bases matching TRBD1. This CDR3 has 14 residues. Germline V gene data show CDR1 as MNHEY and CDR2 as SVGAGI. With 3 bases clipped from V and 7 bases from J, the junction kept 6 bases outside the gene matches. CDR3 region: CASSYKNRGNEQFF. CDR3 nucleotide sequence: TGTGCCAGCAGTTATAAGAACAGGGGAAATGAGCAGTTCTTC.

This clonotype has a handful of counts. This chain links TRBV5-6 with TRBJ1-4; D gene ambiguous. With 1 base removed from V and 7 bases from J, the gap between germline ends came to 14 bases. From germline, CDR1 is SGHDT and CDR2 YYEEEE. The CDR3 covers 15 residues. The CDR3, as DNA: TGTGCCAGCAGCTTGCTCTCGGGTGATGGTGAAAAACTGTTTTTT. This gives the protein CASSLLSGDGEKLFF.